The 10 T cell receptor beta chains in this list originate from one sample, sequenced in a study of vaccination and CD4 T cells after COVID-19. Treatment reported: roughly 10-day PBMC culture with coronavirus spike peptide pools or control peptides (ViraFEST assay). With the Oncomine TCR Beta short-read assay, DNA from cultured CD4+ T cells was sequenced. Using its own MiXCR run on the PCR reads, TCRdb lists one record per CDR3 protein. The sample has about 13,000 distinct CDR3 sequences, around 30% seen once; the top ten hold about 29%. No antigens are known for them. Source: CD4+ T cells from blood, cultured in vitro, taken before SARS-CoV-2 vaccination. These TCRs come from a human donor who received a COVID-19 vaccine.

J is TRBJ1-2 and V is TRBV3-1; 8 bases are a match to TRBD1. Germline V gene sequence: CDR1 LGHDT, CDR2 YNNKEL (reference sequence). V was clipped by 0 bases and J by 7 bases; unmatched bases: 16. This CDR3 contains 18 residues. In DNA form, the CDR3 reads TGTGCCAGCAGCCAAGACTACGGTTCGACAGGGGAGGGTGGTGGCTACACCTTC. Protein product: CASSQDYGSTGEGGGYTF.

This sequence joins TRBV6-4 and TRBJ2-2; D is undetermined. This CDR3 region has 15 residues. The ends were cut back, 3 bases at V and 2 bases at J, with 10 bases in the middle. Germline loops: CDR1 MRHNA, CDR2 SNTAGT. The CDR3 here is CASSEVWLNTGELFF. The CDR3 DNA reads as TGTGCCAGCAGTGAGGTTTGGCTCAACACCGGGGAGCTGTTTTTT.

V is TRBV5-1 and J is TRBJ1-4; TRBD1 agrees at 11 bases. This CDR3 comprises 15 residues. Germline V gives CDR1 SGHRS, CDR2 YFSETQ. V shed 1 base, J shed 8 bases, and the junction held 4 bases outside the gene matches. The CDR3 region has the DNA TGCGCCAGCAGCTTGATGGGACAGGGGGACGAAAAACTGTTTTTT. Protein: CASSLMGQGDEKLFF.

This clonotype has just a few counts. V gene TRBV6-2 or TRBV6-3 combines with J gene TRBJ1-5, with 10 nucleotides matching TRBD1. This CDR3 region has 14 residues. Germline V lookup: CDR1 MNHEY, CDR2 SVGEGT. Germline trimming cut 0 bases from V and 11 bases from J; bases unmatched to any gene: 4. CDR3 DNA sequence: TGTGCCAGCAGTTACTCGCGTGGGACAGGGGCCCAGCATTTT. Translation: CASSYSRGTGAQHF.

The V gene is TRBV6-4, the J gene TRBJ2-1; the match to TRBD2 covers 10 bases. The CDR3 runs 15 residues. The V gene end was trimmed by 6 bases and the J gene end by 7 bases; junction bases not matched to a gene: 9. CDR1 MRHNA and CDR2 SNTAGT come from the germline V gene. The CDR3 DNA is TGTGCCAGCAGGGGAGCGGGGGGGACTGAGAATGAGCAGTTCTTC. Translation gives CASRGAGGTENEQFF.

The chain recombines TRBV11-3 with TRBJ2-7; 9 bases are shared with TRBD1. V shed 5 bases and J 5 bases; nucleotides not matched to a gene: 19. Germline CDR1 and CDR2: SGHNT and YENEEA. The CDR3 has 18 amino acids. The CDR3 region is CASSTRKSTGGYFNEQYF. CDR3 coding DNA: TGTGCCAGCAGCACGAGAAAGTCCACAGGGGGCTATTTTAACGAGCAGTACTTC. The variable domain in full, completed from reference TRBV11-3 and TRBJ2-7, reads EAGVVQSPRYKIIEKKQPVAFWCNPISGHNTLYWYLQNLGQGPELLIRYENEEAVDDSQLPKDRFSAERLKGVDSTLKIQPAELGDSAVYLCASSTRKSTGGYFNEQYFGPGTRLTVT.

This clonotype was seen only a few times. The chain uses TRBV30 and TRBJ1-6; maybe TRBD1 (5 bases). Germline CDR1 is GTSNPN and CDR2 is SVGIG (reference sequence). CDR3 size: 13 residues. V was clipped by 2 bases and J by 7 bases, with 9 bases between them. The CDR3 bases are TGTGCCTGGAGTATGGGGGAAAATTCACCCCTCCACTTT. Protein sequence: CAWSMGENSPLHF.

The chain couples TRBV19 to TRBJ1-6; D ambiguous. The CDR3 consists of 14 residues. CDR1 LNHDA and CDR2 SQIVND come from the germline V gene (reference sequence). Trimming removed 7 bases from V and 9 bases from J, with 16 bases in between. CDR3 nucleotides: TGTGCCAGTAATGTTGAGCACAGAGCTTCACCCCTCCACTTT. This gives the protein CASNVEHRASPLHF. Full variable domain (remainder filled in from reference TRBV19 and TRBJ1-6): DGGITQSPKYLFRKEGQNVTLSCEQNLNHDAMYWYRQDPGQGLRLIYYSQIVNDFQKGDIAEGYSVSREKKESFPLTVTSAQKNPTAFYLCASNVEHRASPLHFGNGTRLTVT.

By frequency in the sample, this clonotype is medium-sized. The chain combines TRBV6-1 with TRBJ1-2; no reliable D call. The CDR3 has 15 residues. With 5 bases removed from V and 4 bases from J, the gap between germline ends came to 17 bases. Per germline, CDR1 MNHNS and CDR2 SASEGT. The CDR3 nucleotides are TGTGCCAGCAGTCTCGACAATACTGCGGGCTATGGCTACACCTTC. Amino acids: CASSLDNTAGYGYTF.

The chain links TRBV19 to TRBJ1-1; 8 nucleotides match TRBD1. Germline lookup yields CDR1 LNHDA and CDR2 SQIVND (reference sequence). The CDR3 covers 15 residues. V trimming: 1 base; J trimming: 5 bases; junction bases outside the gene matches: 6. CDR3 DNA sequence: TGTGCCAGTAGTATAGGGACAGGGATCGGAACTGAAGCTTTCTTT. Its translation: CASSIGTGIGTEAFF.